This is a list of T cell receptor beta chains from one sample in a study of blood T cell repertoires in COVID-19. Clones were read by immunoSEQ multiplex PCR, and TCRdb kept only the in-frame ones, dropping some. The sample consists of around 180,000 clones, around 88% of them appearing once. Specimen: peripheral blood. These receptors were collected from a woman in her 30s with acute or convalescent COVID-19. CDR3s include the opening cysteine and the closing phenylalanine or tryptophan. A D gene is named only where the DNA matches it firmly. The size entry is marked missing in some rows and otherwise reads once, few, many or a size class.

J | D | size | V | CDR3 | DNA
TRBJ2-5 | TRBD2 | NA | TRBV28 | CAGRGPGGETQYF | TGTGCCGGAAGAGGTCCGGGAGGGGAGACCCAGTACTTC
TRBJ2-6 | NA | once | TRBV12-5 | CASYFRDWYTGANVLTF | TGTGCTAGCTATTTCCGGGACTGGTACACTGGGGCCAACGTCCTGACTTTC
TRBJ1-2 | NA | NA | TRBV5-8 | CASSSDWNYGYTF | TGTGCCAGCAGCTCGGACTGGAACTATGGCTACACCTTC
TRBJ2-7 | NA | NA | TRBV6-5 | CASSYSPGKVHEQYF | TGTGCCAGCAGTTACTCACCCGGGAAGGTCCACGAGCAGTACTTC
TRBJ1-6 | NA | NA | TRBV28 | CASIPNSSYNSPLHF | TGTGCCAGCATTCCGAATAGCTCCTATAATTCACCCCTCCACTTT
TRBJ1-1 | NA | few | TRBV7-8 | CASSPGEAGGNTEAFF | TGTGCCAGCAGCCCGGGGGAAGCTGGCGGGAACACTGAAGCTTTCTTT
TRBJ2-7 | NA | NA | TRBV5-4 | CASSLAAGLDPREQYF | TGTGCCAGCAGCTTGGCCGCGGGACTTGACCCTAGGGAGCAGTACTTC
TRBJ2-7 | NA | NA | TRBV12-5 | CASGLLQGSLSSYEQYF | TGTGCTAGTGGCCTACTGCAGGGGTCCCTAAGCTCCTACGAGCAGTACTTC
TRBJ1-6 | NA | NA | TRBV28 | CASSDGGLYNSPLHF | TGTGCCAGCAGTGACGGGGGACTCTATAATTCACCCCTCCACTTT
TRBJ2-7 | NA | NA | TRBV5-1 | CASRLGGLSYEQYF | TGCGCCAGCAGGCTCGGCGGACTCTCCTACGAGCAGTACTTC
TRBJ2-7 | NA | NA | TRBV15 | CATSRDRSYEQYF | TGTGCCACCAGCAGAGACAGATCCTACGAGCAGTACTTC
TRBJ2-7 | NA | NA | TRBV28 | CASGRDSLNEQYF | TGTGCCAGCGGGCGGGACAGCTTGAACGAGCAGTACTTC
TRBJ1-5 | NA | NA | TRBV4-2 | CASSQEWRYQPQHF | TGTGCCAGCAGCCAAGAGTGGAGGTATCAGCCCCAGCATTTT
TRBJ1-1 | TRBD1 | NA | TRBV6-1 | CASSEAIRTGGDGAFF | TGTGCCAGCAGTGAAGCTATAAGAACAGGGGGCGATGGAGCTTTCTTT
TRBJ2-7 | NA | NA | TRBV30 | CAGAPTARSSYEQYF | TGTGCCGGCGCTCCTACGGCGCGGTCTTCCTACGAGCAGTACTTC
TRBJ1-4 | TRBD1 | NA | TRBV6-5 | CASSYRGLGEKLFF | TGTGCCAGCAGTTACAGGGGGCTTGGTGAAAAACTGTTTTTT
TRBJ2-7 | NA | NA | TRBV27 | CASSSSSYEQYF | TGTGCCAGCAGTTCGAGCTCCTACGAGCAGTACTTC
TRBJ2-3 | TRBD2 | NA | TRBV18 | CASSSGSDTQYF | TGTGCCAGTTCTAGCGGGAGTGATACGCAGTATTTT
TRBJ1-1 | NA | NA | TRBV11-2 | CASSSPGEGAEAFF | TGTGCCAGCAGCTCGCCAGGTGAAGGGGCTGAAGCTTTCTTT
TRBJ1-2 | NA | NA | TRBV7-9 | CASTKPGQSYGYTF | TGTGCCAGCACCAAGCCGGGACAATCCTATGGCTACACCTTC
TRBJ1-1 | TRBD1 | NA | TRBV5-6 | CASSSQRQGNTEAFF | TGTGCCAGCAGCTCACAGAGACAGGGGAACACTGAAGCTTTCTTT
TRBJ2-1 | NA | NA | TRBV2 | CASVAESMNEQFF | TGTGCCAGCGTTGCCGAGAGTATGAATGAGCAGTTCTTC
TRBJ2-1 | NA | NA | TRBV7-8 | CASSLVTENNEQFF | TGTGCCAGCAGCTTAGTTACAGAGAACAATGAGCAGTTCTTC
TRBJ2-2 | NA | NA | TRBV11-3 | CARAGTNTGELFF | TGTGCCAGGGCCGGGACTAACACCGGGGAGCTGTTTTTT
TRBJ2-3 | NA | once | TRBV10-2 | CASAKGQLGSSTDTQYF | TGCGCCAGCGCAAAGGGACAACTAGGCTCTAGCACAGATACGCAGTATTTT
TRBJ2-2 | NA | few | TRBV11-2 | CASSRQNTIGELFF | TGTGCCAGCAGCAGACAAAATACGATCGGGGAGCTGTTTTTT
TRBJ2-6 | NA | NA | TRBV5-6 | CASKSRSGANVLTF | TGTGCCAGCAAATCGCGCTCTGGGGCCAACGTCCTGACTTTC
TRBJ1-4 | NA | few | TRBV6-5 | CASIAKSRANEKLFF | TGTGCCAGCATTGCAAAATCGAGGGCTAATGAAAAACTGTTTTTT
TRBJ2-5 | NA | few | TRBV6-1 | CASSELGVGTQYF | TGTGCCAGCAGTGAATTGGGAGTAGGGACCCAGTACTTC
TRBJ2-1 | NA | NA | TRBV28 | CASGQNNEQFF | TGTGCCAGCGGACAGAACAATGAGCAGTTCTTC
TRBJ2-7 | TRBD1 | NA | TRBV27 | CASGPGGTTYEQYF | TGTGCCAGTGGGCCAGGGGGAACCACCTACGAGCAGTACTTC
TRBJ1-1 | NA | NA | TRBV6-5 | CASSYYPGVNTEAFF | TGTGCCAGCAGTTACTATCCGGGGGTGAACACTGAAGCTTTCTTT
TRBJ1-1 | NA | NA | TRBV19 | CASSMGGVEAFF | TGTGCCAGTAGTATGGGGGGAGTTGAAGCTTTCTTT
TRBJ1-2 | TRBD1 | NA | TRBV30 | CAGQGPGYGYTF | TGTGCCGGACAGGGTCCCGGCTATGGCTACACCTTC
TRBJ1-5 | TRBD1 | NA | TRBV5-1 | CASGRDSHQPQHF | TGCGCCAGCGGCCGGGACAGCCATCAGCCCCAGCATTTT
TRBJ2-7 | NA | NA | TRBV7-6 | CASSLETGHSYEQYF | TGTGCCAGCAGCTTAGAGACAGGTCACTCCTACGAGCAGTACTTC
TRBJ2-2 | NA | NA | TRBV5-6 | CASSLVRENANTGELFF | TGTGCCAGCAGCTTGGTCCGGGAGAACGCGAACACCGGGGAGCTGTTTTTT
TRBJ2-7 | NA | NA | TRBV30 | CAWSLGGEQYF | TGTGCCTGGAGCTTAGGGGGCGAGCAGTACTTC